The entry below describes one TCR beta chain. Its antigen is not identified. From germline, CDR1 is SGHRS and CDR2 YFSETQ. The CDR3 runs to 15 residues. V shed 7 bases and J 5 bases; nucleotides not matched to a gene: 9. The data were taken from a study of graft-versus-host responses after intestinal transplantation. Study-level findings and limits: The highest levels of circulating GvH clones went along with early declines in HvG clones after transplant. Marrow from the recipient contained GvH clones, some of which had appeared first in ileum or blood.

Assay: immunoSEQ multiplex PCR; the TCRdb copy retains only in-frame clones and omits some. The data contain some 25,000 clones, around 94% of them singletons. Specimen: PBMCs, collected roughly 30 days after intestinal transplant. This receptor was identified in a human patient who received an intestinal transplant, so some T cells may come from the graft donor. This sequence joins TRBV5-1 and TRBJ2-5; 12 bases match TRBD2. This chain's CDR3 is CASLPGLAGTETQYF. CDR3 sequence (DNA): TGCGCCAGCCTCCCTGGACTAGCGGGAACCGAGACCCAGTACTTC.